The source of this T cell receptor beta chain is a study of blood T cell repertoires in COVID-19 (dated by TCRdb to 2020 to 2022). For the wider study: Samples from collaborators originated in the United States, Italy and Spain and spanned both the acute and convalescent phases of COVID-19. The material from the prospective study consisted of cDNA or gDNA derived from T cells, B-cell-depleted T cells, or PBMCs. Subjects who had been exposed to COVID-19, were actively infected with it, or had recovered from it provided the deeply sampled blood TCRbeta repertoires that made up the dataset. A freely available public database, intended as a resource for researchers studying the immune response to SARS-CoV-2, is where the repertoires were released. Samples came from the ongoing ImmuneRACE study (first 160 participants) plus 1,254 subjects from 6 global collaborators. The sample metadata nearly always contained a de-identified subject ID, COVID-19 status, age in years and sex. Where available, HLA class I and class II types were obtained from metadata supplied by the sample provider rather than from assay-based typing. Results and caveats for the whole study, not just this receptor: The quantity of clinical and demographic metadata differed by source and by participant and was supplied without curation.

The immunoSEQ Assay, a bias-controlled multiplex PCR, was used to amplify TCRbeta CDR3 regions from genomic DNA. The authors' analysis ran thus. Nucleated cell counts per sample were estimated from amplification of reference gene primers within the assay. Sequence reads were collapsed and filtered to measure the absolute abundance of every unique TCRbeta CDR3 rearrangement. For each sample, productive Simpson clonality was calculated as the square root of Simpson's diversity index over productive rearrangements. TCRdb took over this immuneACCESS table, retaining in-frame rearrangements with V and J assigned. Such tables are incomplete; in checked studies, under half of the missing clones stem from an unresolved V gene, and the remainder is unexplained. The D gene and trimming were derived from the DNA, and the V and J assignments and clone size from that table. In all, the sample holds around 130,000 clones, and approximately 83% of those were seen once. Clones ranked in the top ten supply about 4.5% of the sample.

Each collaborating institution followed its own protocols to collect whole blood in K2EDTA tubes. For TCRbeta analysis, collaborator samples were shipped as frozen whole blood, as isolated PBMCs, or as DNA extracted from either sample type. As regards this clone: The clone's antigen remains unknown. Nothing much larger sits one base from this clone, and base qualities are not available.

The CDR3 runs 12 amino acids, cysteine and phenylalanine included. The DNA shown is the 36-base CDR3, in frame from base 1. Via the germline V gene (reference sequence), CDR1 is SGHKS and CDR2 YYEKEE. V loses 4 bases of germline sequence and J loses 7 bases, and the interval between the two ends is 11 bases. The source of this sequence is a woman aged 65 to 85 with acute or convalescent COVID-19. The sample comprised peripheral blood. The rearrangement joined TRBV5-5 to TRBJ1-2; a confident D gene designation cannot be given. At the DNA level, the sequence is TGTGCCAGCAGCCCGAACTTCGTTGGCTACACCTTC. Translated, it gives CASSPNFVGYTF.